This paragraph covers one T cell receptor beta chain sequence. Its antigen remains unknown. These data belong to a study of cytomegalovirus exposure and HLA in healthy donors. Whole-study results and caveats: In an earlier analysis, productive rearrangement rates for most beta V segments clustered near 87% or 30%.

Researchers ran the PCR with 60 Vbeta and 13 Jbeta primers. Authors' methods: In a later analysis, 60 million to 90 million unique TCR beta chains included roughly 11 million shared by two or more donors. TCRdb's copy holds only in-frame clones and misses some; the assay was immunoSEQ multiplex PCR. V, J and clone size were drawn from that table, and D and trimming were deduced from the DNA. Of about 200,000 clones in the sample, 70% to 80% were seen once. The junction had 10 bases not matched to a gene; V was cut back by 6 bases and J by 2 bases. This CDR3 spans 15 amino acids. Germline V lookup: CDR1 KGHSH, CDR2 LQKENI.

The sequencing sample was made of PBMCs. The chain joins TRBV18 to TRBJ2-7, with 7 bases matching TRBD1. This TCR was sampled from a male donor in good health and CMV-seropositive. DNA for the CDR3: TGTGCCAGCTCGTCCCAGGGACAGATACCCTACGAGCAGTACTTC. It specifies CASSSQGQIPYEQYF.